The rows below give T cell receptor beta chains drawn from one sample of a study of blood T cell repertoires in COVID-19. The data were produced by immunoSEQ multiplex PCR, yet TCRdb's version contains in-frame clones alone and is incomplete. The profile shows hundreds of thousands of clones, 70% to 90% of them singletons. Sequenced input: PBMCs or T cells enriched from blood (not recorded which). The receptor set was obtained from a man aged 40-55 years in a cohort exposed to, infected with or recovered from COVID-19 (not recorded which). CDR3s include the opening cysteine and the closing phenylalanine or tryptophan. Each record gives: V gene, J gene, clone size, D gene, CDR3 DNA, CDR3 protein. D genes are given only for firm matches. Some rows mark clone size as missing; the rest say once, few, many or name a class of expanded clone.

V gene: TRBV10-3; J gene: TRBJ2-5; clone size: -; D gene: TRBD2; CDR3 DNA: TGTGCCATCTCCGATAGGACTAGCGGTGAGACCCAGTACTTC; CDR3 protein: CAISDRTSGETQYF
V gene: TRBV7-2; J gene: TRBJ2-1; clone size: -; D gene: TRBD2; CDR3 DNA: TGTGCCAGCAGCCACTACGGTCCGGGACTAGCGAATGAGCAGTTCTTC; CDR3 protein: CASSHYGPGLANEQFF
V gene: TRBV4-1; J gene: TRBJ1-4; clone size: few; D gene: TRBD1; CDR3 DNA: TGCGCCAGCAGCCAAGATTGGGGACAGGGGGAGGAAAAACTGTTTTTT; CDR3 protein: CASSQDWGQGEEKLFF
V gene: TRBV6-5; J gene: TRBJ2-1; clone size: -; D gene: TRBD1; CDR3 DNA: TGTGCCAGCAGCCCGGACAGGGGTAACAATGAGCAGTTCTTC; CDR3 protein: CASSPDRGNNEQFF
V gene: TRBV18; J gene: TRBJ2-7; clone size: -; D gene: TRBD1; CDR3 DNA: TGTGCCAGCTCACGGACAGGGGCGGACGAGCAGTACTTC; CDR3 protein: CASSRTGADEQYF
V gene: TRBV9; J gene: TRBJ2-2; clone size: -; D gene: -; CDR3 DNA: TGTGCCAGCAGCGTAGAGGGTCGGGGATCCGGTGGCGGGGAGCTGTTTTTT; CDR3 protein: CASSVEGRGSGGGELFF
V gene: TRBV21-1; J gene: TRBJ2-1; clone size: -; D gene: -; CDR3 DNA: TGTGCCAGCTCAGGGCGACACTTTGAGCAGTTCTTC; CDR3 protein: CASSGRHFEQFF
V gene: TRBV5-4; J gene: TRBJ2-7; clone size: -; D gene: TRBD1; CDR3 DNA: TGTGCCAGCAGCCTTACCCGCGGGACAGGGCTCGGCGAGCAGTACTTC; CDR3 protein: CASSLTRGTGLGEQYF
V gene: TRBV5-1; J gene: TRBJ2-2; clone size: -; D gene: TRBD1; CDR3 DNA: TGCGCCAGCAGCTCCAGCCGCCGGGACAGGGGGTGGACCGGGGAGCTGTTTTTT; CDR3 protein: CASSSSRRDRGWTGELFF
V gene: TRBV28; J gene: TRBJ2-7; clone size: -; D gene: TRBD2; CDR3 DNA: TGTGCCAGCAACCCGAGCGGGAGTGCCCTATTCTACGAGCAGTACTTC; CDR3 protein: CASNPSGSALFYEQYF
V gene: TRBV19; J gene: TRBJ2-1; clone size: -; D gene: TRBD1; CDR3 DNA: TGTGCCAGTAGTCGGGACAGGGAGAATGAGCAGTTCTTC; CDR3 protein: CASSRDRENEQFF
V gene: TRBV18; J gene: TRBJ1-1; clone size: -; D gene: TRBD1; CDR3 DNA: TGTGCCAGCTCACCGGACAGGGTGAACACTGAAGCTTTCTTT; CDR3 protein: CASSPDRVNTEAFF
V gene: TRBV5-5; J gene: TRBJ1-2; clone size: -; D gene: -; CDR3 DNA: TGTGCCAGCAGCTTGAGCTGGACATCAGATGGCTACACCTTC; CDR3 protein: CASSLSWTSDGYTF
V gene: TRBV5-4; J gene: TRBJ2-1; clone size: -; D gene: TRBD2; CDR3 DNA: TGTGCCAGCAGCCCCAGACTAGCGGGAGGATGGAATGAGCAGTTCTTC; CDR3 protein: CASSPRLAGGWNEQFF
V gene: TRBV7-9; J gene: TRBJ1-6; clone size: -; D gene: -; CDR3 DNA: TGTGCCAGCAGCTTAGCCGGGACACAAAATAATTCACCCCTCCACTTT; CDR3 protein: CASSLAGTQNNSPLHF
V gene: TRBV6-6; J gene: TRBJ2-7; clone size: -; D gene: TRBD2; CDR3 DNA: TGTGCCAGCACCACGGAAGCGGGGGCCTACGAGCAGTACTTC; CDR3 protein: CASTTEAGAYEQYF
V gene: TRBV28; J gene: TRBJ2-5; clone size: -; D gene: TRBD2; CDR3 DNA: TGTGCCAGCAGTTCCCAACATAGCGGGTATGGTGAGACCCAGTACTTC; CDR3 protein: CASSSQHSGYGETQYF
V gene: TRBV27; J gene: TRBJ2-7; clone size: -; D gene: TRBD1; CDR3 DNA: TGTGCCAGCAGTCCTCGACAGGGGCCCTACGAGCAGTACTTC; CDR3 protein: CASSPRQGPYEQYF
V gene: TRBV18; J gene: TRBJ2-2; clone size: -; D gene: -; CDR3 DNA: TGTGCCAGCTCACCACCGTTAGCCGGGGAGCTGTTTTTT; CDR3 protein: CASSPPLAGELFF
V gene: TRBV7-2; J gene: TRBJ1-5; clone size: -; D gene: -; CDR3 DNA: TGTGCCAGCAGCTTAAGGGGGACCCACAATCAGCCCCAGCATTTT; CDR3 protein: CASSLRGTHNQPQHF
V gene: TRBV5-1; J gene: TRBJ2-7; clone size: -; D gene: -; CDR3 DNA: TGCGCCAGCAGCTTGGCCCATTGGAGCCTCACCTCCTACGAGCAGTACTTC; CDR3 protein: CASSLAHWSLTSYEQYF
V gene: TRBV7-3; J gene: TRBJ2-7; clone size: -; D gene: -; CDR3 DNA: TGTGCCAGCAGCCTCGACAGGAGCTACGAGCAGTACTTC; CDR3 protein: CASSLDRSYEQYF
V gene: TRBV3-1/TRBV3-2; J gene: TRBJ2-5; clone size: once; D gene: TRBD2; CDR3 DNA: TGTGCCAGCAGCCAGAGACGGCTAGCGGGCCTTTGGGGGGAGACCCAGTACTTC; CDR3 protein: CASSQRRLAGLWGETQYF
V gene: TRBV7-8; J gene: TRBJ2-5; clone size: -; D gene: -; CDR3 DNA: TGTGCCAGCAGCCCCAGGCGGGAACAAGAGACCCAGTACTTC; CDR3 protein: CASSPRREQETQYF
V gene: TRBV5-1; J gene: TRBJ2-7; clone size: -; D gene: TRBD2; CDR3 DNA: TGCGCCAGCAGCTTGGGAAGCGGGAGACCCTACGAGCAGTACTTC; CDR3 protein: CASSLGSGRPYEQYF
V gene: TRBV18; J gene: TRBJ1-5; clone size: once; D gene: -; CDR3 DNA: TGTGCCAGCTCACCAAGCTACAGGGATCAGCCCCAGCATTTT; CDR3 protein: CASSPSYRDQPQHF
V gene: TRBV3-1/TRBV3-2; J gene: TRBJ1-2; clone size: -; D gene: TRBD1; CDR3 DNA: TGTGCCAGCAGCCAAGATCGGCAGGGGGCCTATGGCTACACCTTC; CDR3 protein: CASSQDRQGAYGYTF
V gene: TRBV5-1; J gene: TRBJ1-3; clone size: -; D gene: TRBD1; CDR3 DNA: TGCGCCAGCAGCCAGGGGGGACAGGTCTCTGGAAACACCATATATTTT; CDR3 protein: CASSQGGQVSGNTIYF
V gene: TRBV25-1; J gene: TRBJ2-7; clone size: -; D gene: TRBD1; CDR3 DNA: TGTGCCAGCACTGGACAGGGTGGTAATGAGCAGTACTTC; CDR3 protein: CASTGQGGNEQYF
V gene: TRBV7-2; J gene: TRBJ2-1; clone size: -; D gene: TRBD2; CDR3 DNA: TGTGCCAGCAGCTTAGCGCAGGGGAGCGGGAGGAGCTCCTACAATGAGCAGTTCTTC; CDR3 protein: CASSLAQGSGRSSYNEQFF
V gene: TRBV29-1; J gene: TRBJ2-3; clone size: -; D gene: TRBD2; CDR3 DNA: TGCAGCGTCTTTTTACTAGCGGAAAGCACAGATACGCAGTATTTT; CDR3 protein: CSVFLLAESTDTQYF
V gene: TRBV2; J gene: TRBJ1-2; clone size: -; D gene: -; CDR3 DNA: TGTGCCAGCAGTGAATCCCAGGGGCTGTACTATGGCTACACCTTC; CDR3 protein: CASSESQGLYYGYTF
V gene: TRBV6-5; J gene: TRBJ2-3; clone size: -; D gene: TRBD2; CDR3 DNA: TGTGCCAGCAGTTTCTCGGCGGGAGGGCCTGGAGATACGCAGTATTTT; CDR3 protein: CASSFSAGGPGDTQYF
V gene: TRBV28; J gene: TRBJ2-1; clone size: -; D gene: TRBD2; CDR3 DNA: TGTGCCAGCAGGGGGACTAGCGGGAGGGCCACTGAGCAGTTCTTC; CDR3 protein: CASRGTSGRATEQFF
V gene: TRBV10-1; J gene: TRBJ1-1; clone size: -; D gene: -; CDR3 DNA: TGCGCCAGCAGGGAGGGCCGAGGCACTGAAGCTTTCTTT; CDR3 protein: CASREGRGTEAFF
V gene: TRBV19; J gene: TRBJ1-5; clone size: -; D gene: -; CDR3 DNA: TGTGCCAGTAGGGGGGTGGGACATACTAGCAATCAGCCCCAGCATTTT; CDR3 protein: CASRGVGHTSNQPQHF
V gene: TRBV2; J gene: TRBJ2-3; clone size: -; D gene: -; CDR3 DNA: TGTGCCAGCAGTCCCACTCTCGGAGATACGCAGTATTTT; CDR3 protein: CASSPTLGDTQYF
V gene: TRBV9; J gene: TRBJ2-7; clone size: -; D gene: TRBD2; CDR3 DNA: TGTGCCAGCAGCCATACTAGCGAGCACTACGAGCAGTACTTC; CDR3 protein: CASSHTSEHYEQYF
V gene: TRBV25-1; J gene: TRBJ2-5; clone size: once; D gene: TRBD1; CDR3 DNA: TGTGCCAGCAGTGAGAGGGACAGGGCTTCCCAAGAGACCCAGTACTTC; CDR3 protein: CASSERDRASQETQYF
V gene: TRBV7-8; J gene: TRBJ1-3; clone size: -; D gene: TRBD1; CDR3 DNA: TGTGCCAGCAGCCGCACCGGGACAGGGTCAGGAAACACCATATATTTT; CDR3 protein: CASSRTGTGSGNTIYF
V gene: TRBV27; J gene: TRBJ2-2; clone size: -; D gene: TRBD2; CDR3 DNA: TGTGCCAGCAAAGGTAGCGGGGGCCCCGGGGAGCTGTTTTTT; CDR3 protein: CASKGSGGPGELFF
V gene: TRBV10-2; J gene: TRBJ2-5; clone size: -; D gene: -; CDR3 DNA: TGCGCCAGCAAGGGGGTCCAAGAGACCCAGTACTTC; CDR3 protein: CASKGVQETQYF